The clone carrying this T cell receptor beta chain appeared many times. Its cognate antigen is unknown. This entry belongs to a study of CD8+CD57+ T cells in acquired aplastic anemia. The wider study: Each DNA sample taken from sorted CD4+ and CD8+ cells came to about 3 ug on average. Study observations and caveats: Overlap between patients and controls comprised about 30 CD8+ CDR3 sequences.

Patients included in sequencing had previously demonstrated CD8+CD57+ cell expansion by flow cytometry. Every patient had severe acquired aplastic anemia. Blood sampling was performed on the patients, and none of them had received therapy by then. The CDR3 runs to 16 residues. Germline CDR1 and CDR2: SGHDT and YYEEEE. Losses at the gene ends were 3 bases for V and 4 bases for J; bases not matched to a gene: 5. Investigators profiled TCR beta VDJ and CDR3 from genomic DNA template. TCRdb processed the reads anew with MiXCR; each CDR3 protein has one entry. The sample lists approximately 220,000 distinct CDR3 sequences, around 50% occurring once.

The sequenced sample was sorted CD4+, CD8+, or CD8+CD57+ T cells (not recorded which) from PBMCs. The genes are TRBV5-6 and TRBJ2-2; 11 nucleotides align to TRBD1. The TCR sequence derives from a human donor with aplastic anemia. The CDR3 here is CASSSGTGGFTGELFF. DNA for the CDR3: TGTGCCAGCAGCTCCGGGACAGGGGGATTCACCGGGGAGCTGTTTTTT.